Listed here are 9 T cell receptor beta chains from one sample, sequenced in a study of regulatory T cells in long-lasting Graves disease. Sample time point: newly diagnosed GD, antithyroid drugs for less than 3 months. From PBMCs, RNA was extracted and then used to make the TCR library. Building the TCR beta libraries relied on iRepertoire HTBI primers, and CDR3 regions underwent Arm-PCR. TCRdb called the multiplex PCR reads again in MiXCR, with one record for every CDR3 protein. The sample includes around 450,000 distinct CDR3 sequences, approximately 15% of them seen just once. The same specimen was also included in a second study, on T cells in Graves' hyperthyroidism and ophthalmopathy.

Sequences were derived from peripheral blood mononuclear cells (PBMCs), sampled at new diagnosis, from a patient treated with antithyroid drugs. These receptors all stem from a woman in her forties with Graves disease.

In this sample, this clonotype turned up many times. CDR3 in amino acids: CASSEAQGGEAFF. CDR3 coding DNA: TGTGCCAGCAGTGAAGCCCAGGGAGGCGAAGCTTTCTTT. The chain employs TRBV2 and TRBJ1-1; maybe TRBD1 (5 bases). The germline CDR1 and CDR2 sequences are SNHLY and FYNNEI. V was trimmed by 0 bases and J by 8 bases, leaving 10 bases between them. This CDR3 spans 13 amino acids.

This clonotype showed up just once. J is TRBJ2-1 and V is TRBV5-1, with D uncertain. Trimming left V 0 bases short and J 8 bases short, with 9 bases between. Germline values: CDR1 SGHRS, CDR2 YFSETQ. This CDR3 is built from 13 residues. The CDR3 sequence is CASSLGQYDEQFF. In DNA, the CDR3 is TGCGCCAGCAGCTTGGGTCAATACGATGAGCAGTTCTTC.

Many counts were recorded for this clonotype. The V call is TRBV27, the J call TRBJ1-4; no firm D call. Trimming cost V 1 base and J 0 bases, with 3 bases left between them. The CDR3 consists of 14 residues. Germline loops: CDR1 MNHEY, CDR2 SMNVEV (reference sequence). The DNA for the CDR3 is TGTGCCAGCAGTTTATTTGCAACTAATGAAAAACTGTTTTTT. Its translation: CASSLFATNEKLFF.

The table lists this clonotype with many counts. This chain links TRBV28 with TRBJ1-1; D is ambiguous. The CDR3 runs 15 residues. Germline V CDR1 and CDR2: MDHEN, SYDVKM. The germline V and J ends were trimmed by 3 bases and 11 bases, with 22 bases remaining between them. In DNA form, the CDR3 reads TGTGCCAGCAGTTTGGGTGTCTGGAGGAGGAGTGAGGCTTTCTTT. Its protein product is CASSLGVWRRSEAFF.

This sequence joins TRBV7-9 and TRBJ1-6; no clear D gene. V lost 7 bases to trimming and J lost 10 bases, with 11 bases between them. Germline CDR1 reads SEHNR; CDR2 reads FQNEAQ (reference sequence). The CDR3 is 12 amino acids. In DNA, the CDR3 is TGTGCCAGCACGAACGGTCTGTCACCCCTCCACTTT. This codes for CASTNGLSPLHF.

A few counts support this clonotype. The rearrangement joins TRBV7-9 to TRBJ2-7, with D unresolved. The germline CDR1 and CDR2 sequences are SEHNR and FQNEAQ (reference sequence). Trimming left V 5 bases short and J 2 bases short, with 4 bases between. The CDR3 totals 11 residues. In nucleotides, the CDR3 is TGTGCCAGCAGCGCAACCTACGAGCAGTACTTC. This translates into CASSATYEQYF.

CDR3 DNA sequence: TGTGCCAGCTCCCTCGATCAGTCTTATGGCTACACCTTC. Amino acids: CASSLDQSYGYTF. This chain uses TRBV18 with TRBJ1-2; D unresolved. This CDR3 region has 13 residues. V was pared by 6 bases and J by 5 bases, with 13 bases between. Germline CDR1 reads KGHSH; CDR2 reads LQKENI. Combining the CDR3 with reference TRBV18 and TRBJ1-2 gives the whole variable domain NAGVMQNPRHLVRRRGQEARLRCSPMKGHSHVYWYRQLPEEGLKFMVYLQKENIIDESGMPKERFSAEFPKEGPSILRIQQVVRGDSAAYFCASSLDQSYGYTFGSGTRLTVV.

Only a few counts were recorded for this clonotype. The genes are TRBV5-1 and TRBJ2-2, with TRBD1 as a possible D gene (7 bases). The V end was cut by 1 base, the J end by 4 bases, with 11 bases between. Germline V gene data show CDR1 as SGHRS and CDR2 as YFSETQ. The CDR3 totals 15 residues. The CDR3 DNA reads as TGCGCCAGCAGCTTGTCGCAGGGGGGCACCGGGGAGCTGTTTTTT. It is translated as CASSLSQGGTGELFF.

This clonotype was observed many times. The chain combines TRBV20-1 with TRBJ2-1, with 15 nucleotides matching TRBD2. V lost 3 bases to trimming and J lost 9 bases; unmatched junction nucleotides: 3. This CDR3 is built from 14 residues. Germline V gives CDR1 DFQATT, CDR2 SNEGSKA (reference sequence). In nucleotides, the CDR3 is TGCAGTGCTAGGGGGACTAGCGGGAGGAGTGAGCAGTTCTTC. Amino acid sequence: CSARGTSGRSEQFF.